Included here is one TCR beta chain sequence, with context. The target antigen is unknown. Clones were read by immunoSEQ multiplex PCR, and TCRdb kept only the in-frame ones, dropping some. The table has 150,000 to 200,000 clones, around 94% seen once. The data belong to a study of T cell responses to AZD1222 COVID-19 vaccine. The CDR3 is made up of 14 amino acids. V lost 1 base, J lost 6 bases, and 0 bases stayed unmatched. Germline V lookup: CDR1 SGHTA, CDR2 FQGNSA. Study results and limitations: The study reported that nearly half of spike-specific TCRs target unmutated variant regions. Most donors were white British and more were female, and clonal diversity was possibly underestimated.

The sample here was peripheral blood, taken 28 days after the second AZD1222 dose. The chain has TRBV7-2 and TRBJ1-6; 7 nucleotides line up with TRBD1. The receptor's source is an adult who received the AZD1222 COVID-19 vaccine. CDR3 amino acids: CASSLDRGNSPLHF. The CDR3, as DNA: TGTGCCAGCAGCTTAGACAGGGGTAATTCACCCCTCCACTTT.